What follows are 17 T cell receptor beta chains derived from one specimen sequenced in a study of blood T cell repertoires in COVID-19. Clones were sequenced by immunoSEQ multiplex PCR, and TCRdb holds only the in-frame ones, with some missing. The table lists tens of thousands of clones, 65% to 85% of them singletons. The specimen was peripheral blood. The receptor set was obtained from a man aged 55 to 70 with acute or convalescent COVID-19.

This chain links TRBV2 with TRBJ2-2; TRBD2 matches 8 bases. CDR1 is SNHLY, CDR2 FYNNEI, per germline. The CDR3 spans 15 residues. The trim removed 10 bases at V and 5 bases at J, leaving 12 bases unmatched. This CDR3 reads CATHTGGLGTGELFF. CDR3 sequence (DNA): TGTGCCACACACACCGGGGGACTAGGGACCGGGGAGCTGTTTTTT.

The genes are TRBV18 and TRBJ2-7, with 7 bases identical to TRBD1. The V gene's germline CDR1 is KGHSH and CDR2 LQKENI. The V gene end was trimmed by 3 bases and the J gene end by 3 bases; junction bases not matched to a gene: 2. The CDR3 covers 13 residues. The DNA of the CDR3 is TGTGCCAGCTCACCGGGACAGAACTACGAGCAGTACTTC. Protein: CASSPGQNYEQYF.

V gene TRBV20-1 combines with J gene TRBJ2-3, with D maybe TRBD1 (5 bases). The CDR3 contains 11 residues. Deletions cut 5 bases from V and 9 bases from J, with 12 bases between. Germline V lookup: CDR1 DFQATT, CDR2 SNEGSKA (reference sequence). CDR3 region: CSAYDSHTQYF. CDR3 nucleotides: TGCAGTGCTTACGACAGTCACACGCAGTATTTT.

This chain connects TRBV6-5 to TRBJ1-1; no clear D. The CDR3 is 13 amino acids. V was shortened by 5 bases and J by 4 bases, with 11 bases between the two germline ends. CDR1 and CDR2 from the germline V gene are MNHEY and SVGAGI. The CDR3 sequence is CASSTSDITEAFF. The DNA of the CDR3 is TGTGCCAGCAGTACCTCAGACATCACTGAAGCTTTCTTT.

This clone was counted only a few times. This chain joins TRBV3-1 (or the pseudogene TRBV3-2) and TRBJ2-5; D possibly corresponds to TRBD1 (5 bases). Looked up from germline, CDR1 is LGHDT and CDR2 is YNNKEL (reference sequence). The V end was cut by 5 bases, the J end by 3 bases, with 16 bases between. The CDR3 covers 15 residues. The CDR3 protein is CASSVRGQGKETQYF. The DNA of the CDR3 is TGTGCCAGCAGCGTACGTGGACAAGGGAAAGAGACCCAGTACTTC.

The chain employs TRBV3-1 (or the pseudogene TRBV3-2) and TRBJ1-1; maybe TRBD1 (6 bases). V lost 6 bases and J lost 0, with 14 bases in between. Germline V CDR1 and CDR2: LGHDT, YNNKEL (reference sequence). The CDR3 has 15 amino acids. CDR3 sequence (DNA): TGTGCCAGCAGTTCGCCCAGGGGCCTGAACACTGAAGCTTTCTTT. It codes for CASSSPRGLNTEAFF.

This chain joins TRBV4-1 and TRBJ2-5, with 13 positions matching TRBD2. The CDR3 contains 16 residues. Germline loops: CDR1 MGHRA, CDR2 YSYEKL. J gave up 5 bases and V 4 bases, and 7 bases lay outside the gene matches. CDR3 sequence reads: CASSRQLAGGRETQYF. CDR3 nucleotide sequence: TGCGCCAGCAGCCGACAACTAGCGGGGGGGCGTGAGACCCAGTACTTC.

This chain joins TRBV28 and TRBJ2-5; the match to TRBD1 covers 9 bases. Germline V CDR1 and CDR2: MDHEN, SYDVKM. This CDR3 has 15 amino acids. The V segment lost 8 bases and the J segment 7 bases; nucleotides outside the gene matches: 14. DNA for the CDR3: TGTGCCAGCGCGACCGGGACAGGGATCTCCGGGACCCAGTACTTC. Its translation is CASATGTGISGTQYF.

This sequence joins TRBV5-1 and TRBJ1-3, with D perhaps TRBD1 (5 bases). Germline V gene lookup returns CDR1 SGHRS and CDR2 YFSETQ. V was shortened by 0 bases and J by 1 base, with 14 bases between the two germline ends. CDR3 size: 17 residues. CDR3 nucleotide sequence: TGCGCCAGCAGCTTGGGCGCAGGGAGGGTTTCTGGAAACACCATATATTTT. It yields the protein CASSLGAGRVSGNTIYF.

V usage is TRBV19 and J usage is TRBJ1-5; D is unclear. Germline assignment: CDR1 LNHDA and CDR2 SQIVND (reference sequence). V lost 4 bases and J lost 1, with 8 bases in between. There are 14 residues in the CDR3. The DNA for the CDR3 is TGTGCCAGTAGTAGGCGGGAAAGCAATCAGCCCCAGCATTTT. It specifies CASSRRESNQPQHF. Complete variable domain (other parts from reference TRBV19 and TRBJ1-5): DGGITQSPKYLFRKEGQNVTLSCEQNLNHDAMYWYRQDPGQGLRLIYYSQIVNDFQKGDIAEGYSVSREKKESFPLTVTSAQKNPTAFYLCASSRRESNQPQHFGDGTRLSIL.

The chain combines TRBV4-1 with TRBJ2-1; TRBD1 matches at 11 bases. Germline CDR1 and CDR2: MGHRA and YSYEKL. After removal of 2 bases from V and 4 bases from J, the junction contained 4 bases not matched to a gene. The CDR3 contains 16 residues. The CDR3: CASSQPGQGVYNEQFF. CDR3 DNA: TGCGCCAGCAGCCAACCGGGACAGGGGGTTTACAATGAGCAGTTCTTC.

This rearrangement joins TRBV7-9 to TRBJ1-1, with 8 bases aligning to TRBD1. V gave up 5 bases and J gave up 5 bases; unmatched junction bases: 7. The CDR3 is made up of 14 amino acids. Germline CDR1 SEHNR, CDR2 FQNEAQ (reference sequence). The CDR3 bases are TGTGCCAGCAGCACCGGGACAGGTGGGACTGAAGCTTTCTTT. It is translated as CASSTGTGGTEAFF.

The rearrangement uses TRBV13 and TRBJ2-5; D is possibly TRBD1 (6 bases). The V gene's germline CDR1 is PRHDT and CDR2 FYEKMQ (reference sequence). V lost 5 bases to trimming and J lost 7 bases, with 17 bases between them. The CDR3 is 14 amino acids. The CDR3 reads CASSGWTDVGTQYF. CDR3 coding DNA: TGTGCCAGCAGCGGGTGGACAGACGTGGGGACCCAGTACTTC.

Remarks on this clone: One end of the junction fails to match germline, which may point to a read error. The chain carries TRBV7-9 and TRBJ2-5; 14 bases fit TRBD2. Germline V CDR1 and CDR2: SEHNR, FQNEAQ (reference sequence). The CDR3 runs to 15 residues. The CDR3 nucleotides read TGTGCCAGCAGCCCTGGACTAGCGGGGGGCCAAGAAGGACACTTC. Protein product: CASSPGLAGGQEGHF. The full variable domain, its missing parts supplied by reference TRBV7-9 and TRBJ2-5, is DTGVSQNPRHKITKRGQNVTFRCDPISEHNRLYWYRQTLGQGPEFLTYFQNEAQLEKSRLLSDRFSAERPKGSFSTLEIQRTEQGDSAMYLCASSPGLAGGQEGHFGPGTRLLVL.

This chain links TRBV6-5 with TRBJ1-5, with D possibly TRBD1 on 6 matching bases. Germline V gene data show CDR1 as MNHEY and CDR2 as SVGAGI. Trimming took 0 bases from V and 6 from J, leaving 9 bases between them. This CDR3 is built from 14 residues. In nucleotides, the CDR3 is TGTGCCAGCAGTTACTCAGGGGGATTTCAGCCCCAGCATTTT. This gives the protein CASSYSGGFQPQHF.

This clone was detected only a few times. CDR3 region: CASSTETGHEQYF. The CDR3, as DNA: TGTGCCAGTAGTACAGAGACAGGGCACGAGCAGTACTTC. This rearrangement joins TRBV19 to TRBJ2-7; 7 positions match TRBD1. This CDR3 spans 13 amino acids. Germline V gene lookup returns CDR1 LNHDA and CDR2 SQIVND (reference sequence). The junction had 5 bases not matched to a gene; V was cut back by 4 bases and J by 5 bases.

This clone appeared a few times. The rearrangement uses TRBV28 and TRBJ1-2, with a weak D call TRBD1 (6 bases). The CDR3 loop spans 18 amino acids. V lost 6 bases, J lost 0 bases, and 23 bases lay in between. Germline V gene data show CDR1 as MDHEN and CDR2 as SYDVKM. The CDR3 loop is CASRPDRLHEGPNYGYTF. CDR3 nucleotide sequence: TGTGCCAGCAGGCCCGACAGGCTCCACGAAGGGCCTAACTATGGCTACACCTTC.